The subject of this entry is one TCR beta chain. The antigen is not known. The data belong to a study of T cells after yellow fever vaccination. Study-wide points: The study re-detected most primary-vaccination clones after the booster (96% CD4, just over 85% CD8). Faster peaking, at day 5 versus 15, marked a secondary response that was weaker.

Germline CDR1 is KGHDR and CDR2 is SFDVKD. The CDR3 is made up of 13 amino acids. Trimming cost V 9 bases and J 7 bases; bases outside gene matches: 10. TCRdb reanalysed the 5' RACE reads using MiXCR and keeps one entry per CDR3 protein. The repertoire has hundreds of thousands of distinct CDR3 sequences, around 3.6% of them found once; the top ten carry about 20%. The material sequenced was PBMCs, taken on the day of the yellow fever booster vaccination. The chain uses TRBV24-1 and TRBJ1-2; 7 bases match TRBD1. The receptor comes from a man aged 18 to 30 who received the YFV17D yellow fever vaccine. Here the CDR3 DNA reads TGTGCCACCGAAGGACAGGCCTCCGGTGGCTACACCTTC. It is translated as CATEGQASGGYTF.